Listed below are T cell receptor beta chains from one sample, sequenced in a study of cytomegalovirus exposure and HLA in healthy donors. Here immunoSEQ multiplex PCR was the method, and the copy in TCRdb shows in-frame clones only, minus some. In the table there are about 120,000 clones, about three quarters of which are singletons. Specimen: PBMCs. These receptors were taken from a man aged 55 to 70 in good health and CMV-seropositive. Both conserved end residues are part of each CDR3. D genes are given only for firm matches. Clone size is shown for a subset of rows, as once, few, many or a class of expanded clone.

clone_size: once
v_call: TRBV6-5
cdr3_length: 14
d_call: NA
j_call: TRBJ2-7
cdr3_nt: TGTGCCAGCAGTAGCCCCCAAACAGGGTTCGAGCAGTACTTC
cdr3_aa: CASSSPQTGFEQYF

clone_size: NA
v_call: TRBV6-5
cdr3_length: 15
d_call: TRBD1
j_call: TRBJ2-7
cdr3_nt: TGTGCCAGCAGTTACTCGAGACAGGGAGTATACGAGCAGTACTTC
cdr3_aa: CASSYSRQGVYEQYF

clone_size: NA
v_call: TRBV2
cdr3_length: 14
d_call: NA
j_call: TRBJ2-3
cdr3_nt: TGTGCCATCTCTACACCCAGGGATTCAGATACGCAGTATTTT
cdr3_aa: CAISTPRDSDTQYF

clone_size: few
v_call: TRBV18
cdr3_length: 15
d_call: NA
j_call: TRBJ2-7
cdr3_nt: TGTGCCAGCTCACAGGGTGCGGCAGGGTCCTACGAGCAGTACTTC
cdr3_aa: CASSQGAAGSYEQYF

clone_size: NA
v_call: TRBV4-1
cdr3_length: 18
d_call: TRBD1
j_call: TRBJ1-4
cdr3_nt: TGCGCCAGCAGCCCGATGGGACAGACAGCCACAACTAATGAAAAACTGTTTTTT
cdr3_aa: CASSPMGQTATTNEKLFF

clone_size: NA
v_call: TRBV18
cdr3_length: 15
d_call: NA
j_call: TRBJ1-3
cdr3_nt: TGTGCCAGCTCACCGCCAGTTTACTCTGGAAACACCATATATTTT
cdr3_aa: CASSPPVYSGNTIYF

clone_size: NA
v_call: TRBV2
cdr3_length: 15
d_call: NA
j_call: TRBJ1-2
cdr3_nt: TGTGCCAGCAGTGAACGACCAGACAGGAGCTATGGCTACACCTTC
cdr3_aa: CASSERPDRSYGYTF

clone_size: few
v_call: TRBV5-1
cdr3_length: 12
d_call: TRBD2
j_call: TRBJ2-7
cdr3_nt: TGCGCCAGCAGCCGGGGGGGACGTGAGCAGTACTTC
cdr3_aa: CASSRGGREQYF

clone_size: NA
v_call: TRBV29-1
cdr3_length: 12
d_call: NA
j_call: TRBJ2-5
cdr3_nt: TGCAGCGGAGAGGACAGCCAAGAGACCCAGTACTTC
cdr3_aa: CSGEDSQETQYF

clone_size: few
v_call: TRBV19
cdr3_length: 13
d_call: TRBD1
j_call: TRBJ1-2
cdr3_nt: TGTGCCAGTAGTTATGGGACAGACTATGGCTACACCTTC
cdr3_aa: CASSYGTDYGYTF

clone_size: NA
v_call: TRBV13
cdr3_length: 14
d_call: NA
j_call: TRBJ2-3
cdr3_nt: TGTGCCAGCAGCTTAGACGGACTTCGAGATACGCAGTATTTT
cdr3_aa: CASSLDGLRDTQYF

clone_size: NA
v_call: TRBV12-5
cdr3_length: 14
d_call: NA
j_call: TRBJ2-7
cdr3_nt: TGTGCTAGTGCCCTTGACAGTAAAAACTACGAGCAGTACTTC
cdr3_aa: CASALDSKNYEQYF

clone_size: NA
v_call: TRBV5-1
cdr3_length: 14
d_call: NA
j_call: TRBJ1-2
cdr3_nt: TGCGCCAGCAGATATGAACAGGGCGACTATGGCTACACCTTC
cdr3_aa: CASRYEQGDYGYTF

clone_size: NA
v_call: TRBV5-1
cdr3_length: 16
d_call: NA
j_call: TRBJ1-1
cdr3_nt: TGCGCCAGCAGCTTGATTCCCCAAGGGACTAACACTGAAGCTTTCTTT
cdr3_aa: CASSLIPQGTNTEAFF

clone_size: NA
v_call: TRBV5-6
cdr3_length: 14
d_call: TRBD2
j_call: TRBJ2-5
cdr3_nt: TGTGCCAGCAGTGGGCGGGGGTTCCAAGAGACCCAGTACTTC
cdr3_aa: CASSGRGFQETQYF

clone_size: few
v_call: TRBV9
cdr3_length: 17
d_call: TRBD1
j_call: TRBJ2-7
cdr3_nt: TGTGCCAGCAGCGTAGCTACGGGACCGGGACAGGGCTACGAGCAGTACTTC
cdr3_aa: CASSVATGPGQGYEQYF

clone_size: NA
v_call: TRBV7-2
cdr3_length: 15
d_call: NA
j_call: TRBJ1-1
cdr3_nt: TGTGCCAGCAGCTTAGACAGGGATCGGAGCACTGAAGCTTTCTTT
cdr3_aa: CASSLDRDRSTEAFF

clone_size: many
v_call: TRBV7-9
cdr3_length: 16
d_call: TRBD2
j_call: TRBJ2-5
cdr3_nt: TGTGCCAGCAGTCCAGCCGCGGGGGGAAAACAAGAGACCCAGTACTTC
cdr3_aa: CASSPAAGGKQETQYF

clone_size: NA
v_call: TRBV7-9
cdr3_length: 15
d_call: TRBD2
j_call: TRBJ2-1
cdr3_nt: TGTGCCAGCACCCACCGGGCGGGAGACAACAATGAGCAGTTCTTC
cdr3_aa: CASTHRAGDNNEQFF

clone_size: few
v_call: TRBV5-1
cdr3_length: 15
d_call: NA
j_call: TRBJ2-7
cdr3_nt: TGCGCCAGCAGCCCCCGCGACACAAACTCCTACGAGCAGTACTTC
cdr3_aa: CASSPRDTNSYEQYF

clone_size: NA
v_call: TRBV7-9
cdr3_length: 16
d_call: NA
j_call: TRBJ1-4
cdr3_nt: TGTGCCAGCAGCTTAGTAGCGGGTTCTTTAGAAGAAAAACTGTTTTTT
cdr3_aa: CASSLVAGSLEEKLFF

clone_size: NA
v_call: TRBV28
cdr3_length: 12
d_call: NA
j_call: TRBJ2-3
cdr3_nt: TGTGCCAGCCAGGGATCAGGGAAGGCGCAGTATTTT
cdr3_aa: CASQGSGKAQYF

clone_size: NA
v_call: TRBV7-3
cdr3_length: 18
d_call: TRBD1
j_call: TRBJ2-5
cdr3_nt: TGTGCCAGCAGCTCGGGACGACTGACAGGGGCCCCAGATGGGACCCAGTACTTC
cdr3_aa: CASSSGRLTGAPDGTQYF

clone_size: once
v_call: TRBV5-4
cdr3_length: 13
d_call: TRBD1
j_call: TRBJ2-7
cdr3_nt: TGTGCCAGCAGCCCAGGGACAGGGGTCGAGCAGTACTTC
cdr3_aa: CASSPGTGVEQYF

clone_size: NA
v_call: TRBV5-6
cdr3_length: 17
d_call: TRBD1
j_call: TRBJ1-2
cdr3_nt: TGTGCCAGCAGCTATGTCGGGACAGGGGAGGAAAAAAATGGCTACACCTTC
cdr3_aa: CASSYVGTGEEKNGYTF

clone_size: NA
v_call: TRBV18
cdr3_length: 15
d_call: TRBD1
j_call: TRBJ2-3
cdr3_nt: TGTGCCAGCTCACCACCGGGACAGAGCACAGATACGCAGTATTTT
cdr3_aa: CASSPPGQSTDTQYF

clone_size: NA
v_call: TRBV5-1
cdr3_length: 14
d_call: TRBD1
j_call: TRBJ2-5
cdr3_nt: TGCGCCAGCAGCTCCGGGACAGGTCAAGAGACCCAGTACTTC
cdr3_aa: CASSSGTGQETQYF

clone_size: few
v_call: TRBV6-6
cdr3_length: 14
d_call: TRBD1
j_call: TRBJ1-1
cdr3_nt: TGTGCCAGCAGTTACCTACCAGGGGGGACTGAAGCTTTCTTT
cdr3_aa: CASSYLPGGTEAFF

clone_size: few
v_call: TRBV11-2
cdr3_length: 14
d_call: NA
j_call: TRBJ2-1
cdr3_nt: TGTGCCAGCAGCTTACGCAGTACCTACAATGAGCAGTTCTTC
cdr3_aa: CASSLRSTYNEQFF

clone_size: NA
v_call: TRBV9
cdr3_length: 17
d_call: TRBD1
j_call: TRBJ1-2
cdr3_nt: TGTGCCAGCAGCGTAGGACAGGGAGTGGGCGCCGGCTATGGCTACACCTTC
cdr3_aa: CASSVGQGVGAGYGYTF

clone_size: NA
v_call: TRBV6-5
cdr3_length: 16
d_call: TRBD1
j_call: TRBJ2-7
cdr3_nt: TGTGCCAGCAGTTACTCGAGTTACAGGGGCACCTACGAGCAGTACTTC
cdr3_aa: CASSYSSYRGTYEQYF

clone_size: few
v_call: TRBV11-2
cdr3_length: 13
d_call: NA
j_call: TRBJ1-1
cdr3_nt: TGTGCCAGCAGCTTAGATTACCGGGCTGAAGCTTTCTTT
cdr3_aa: CASSLDYRAEAFF

clone_size: NA
v_call: TRBV11-2
cdr3_length: 15
d_call: TRBD2
j_call: TRBJ2-7
cdr3_nt: TGTGCCAGCAGCGCCCGGACTAGCGGGGGTTACGAGCAGTACTTC
cdr3_aa: CASSARTSGGYEQYF

clone_size: NA
v_call: TRBV11-3
cdr3_length: 16
d_call: NA
j_call: TRBJ2-2
cdr3_nt: TGTGCCAGCAGCTTAGAAGGGACATTGAACACCGGGGAGCTGTTTTTT
cdr3_aa: CASSLEGTLNTGELFF

clone_size: few
v_call: TRBV30
cdr3_length: 14
d_call: NA
j_call: TRBJ1-1
cdr3_nt: TGTGCCTGGAGACCCGGCCAGGGCCACACTGAAGCTTTCTTT
cdr3_aa: CAWRPGQGHTEAFF

clone_size: NA
v_call: TRBV5-1
cdr3_length: 13
d_call: TRBD1
j_call: TRBJ1-1
cdr3_nt: TGCGCCAGCAACCTAGGGGGCAAAACTGAAGCTTTCTTT
cdr3_aa: CASNLGGKTEAFF

clone_size: NA
v_call: TRBV6-5
cdr3_length: 14
d_call: TRBD1
j_call: TRBJ2-7
cdr3_nt: TGTGCCAGCAGTTCCCGGGACAGGTCCTACGAGCAGTACTTC
cdr3_aa: CASSSRDRSYEQYF

clone_size: few
v_call: TRBV4-1
cdr3_length: 16
d_call: NA
j_call: TRBJ2-7
cdr3_nt: TGCGCCAGCAGCCATTCGCGGTCCCCTCTCTCGGACGAGCAGTACTTC
cdr3_aa: CASSHSRSPLSDEQYF

clone_size: NA
v_call: TRBV4-1
cdr3_length: 17
d_call: TRBD2
j_call: TRBJ2-7
cdr3_nt: TGCGCCAGCAGCCCTGGACTAGCGGGGTGGGGGTCCTACGAGCAGTACTTC
cdr3_aa: CASSPGLAGWGSYEQYF

clone_size: NA
v_call: TRBV14
cdr3_length: 15
d_call: NA
j_call: TRBJ1-2
cdr3_nt: TGTGCCAGCAGCCAAGATCTTGGTTACCCCGGTGGCTACACCTTC
cdr3_aa: CASSQDLGYPGGYTF

clone_size: NA
v_call: TRBV28
cdr3_length: 15
d_call: NA
j_call: TRBJ1-1
cdr3_nt: TGTGCCAGCAGTTCGATAACGGGACAGAACACTGAAGCTTTCTTT
cdr3_aa: CASSSITGQNTEAFF

clone_size: NA
v_call: TRBV6-5
cdr3_length: 14
d_call: TRBD1
j_call: TRBJ1-1
cdr3_nt: TGTGCCAGCAGATACACAGGGGGGAACACTGAAGCTTTCTTT
cdr3_aa: CASRYTGGNTEAFF

clone_size: NA
v_call: TRBV6-1
cdr3_length: 16
d_call: TRBD2
j_call: TRBJ2-1
cdr3_nt: TGTGCCAGCAGTGAAGCGCTTAGCGGGAGGGTCTATGAGCAGTTCTTC
cdr3_aa: CASSEALSGRVYEQFF

clone_size: NA
v_call: TRBV2
cdr3_length: 14
d_call: TRBD1
j_call: TRBJ2-7
cdr3_nt: TGTGCCAGCAGCCCAATAGACAGGGCCCACGAGCAGTACTTC
cdr3_aa: CASSPIDRAHEQYF

clone_size: few
v_call: TRBV6-1
cdr3_length: 14
d_call: NA
j_call: TRBJ2-3
cdr3_nt: TGTGCCAGCAATAGGGCAGGGGGCACAGATACGCAGTATTTT
cdr3_aa: CASNRAGGTDTQYF

clone_size: NA
v_call: TRBV27
cdr3_length: 14
d_call: TRBD1
j_call: TRBJ2-7
cdr3_nt: TGTGCCAGCGGGCGGGGACAGGGGGCCTACGAGCAGTACTTC
cdr3_aa: CASGRGQGAYEQYF

clone_size: NA
v_call: TRBV23-1
cdr3_length: 12
d_call: NA
j_call: TRBJ1-1
cdr3_nt: TGCGAGGGGGGGCAGGGGAACACTGAAGCTTTCTTT
cdr3_aa: CEGGQGNTEAFF

clone_size: few
v_call: TRBV6-6
cdr3_length: 11
d_call: NA
j_call: TRBJ2-3
cdr3_nt: TGTGCCAGCAGTTTATTAGATACGCAGTATTTT
cdr3_aa: CASSLLDTQYF

clone_size: NA
v_call: TRBV28
cdr3_length: 15
d_call: TRBD1
j_call: TRBJ1-2
cdr3_nt: TGTGCCAGCAGCCCAGGGGGAGCAACTAACTATGGCTACACCTTC
cdr3_aa: CASSPGGATNYGYTF

clone_size: NA
v_call: TRBV20-1
cdr3_length: 11
d_call: NA
j_call: TRBJ2-1
cdr3_nt: TGCAGTGCTAGATCGGTATTTGAGCAGTTCTTC
cdr3_aa: CSARSVFEQFF

clone_size: NA
v_call: TRBV5-1
cdr3_length: 15
d_call: TRBD1
j_call: TRBJ1-3
cdr3_nt: TGCGCCAGCAGCTTGGGTGGGACAGCTGGAAACACCATATATTTT
cdr3_aa: CASSLGGTAGNTIYF

clone_size: NA
v_call: TRBV9
cdr3_length: 18
d_call: NA
j_call: TRBJ2-6
cdr3_nt: TGTGCCAGCAGCGTAGCTGGGCAGGTAGGCTCTGGGGCCAACGTCCTGACTTTC
cdr3_aa: CASSVAGQVGSGANVLTF

clone_size: NA
v_call: TRBV4-1
cdr3_length: 18
d_call: TRBD2
j_call: TRBJ2-5
cdr3_nt: TGCGCCAGCAGCCAACATTATCTCCTAGCGGGCCTCCAAGAGACCCAGTACTTC
cdr3_aa: CASSQHYLLAGLQETQYF

clone_size: once
v_call: TRBV9
cdr3_length: 16
d_call: NA
j_call: TRBJ2-3
cdr3_nt: TGTGCCAGCAGCGTTATGGGGCATGGGGGCACAGATACGCAGTATTTT
cdr3_aa: CASSVMGHGGTDTQYF

clone_size: NA
v_call: TRBV5-6
cdr3_length: 16
d_call: TRBD1
j_call: TRBJ2-7
cdr3_nt: TGTGCCAGCAGCACTGCCGGGACAGGGGTCCCCTACGAGCAGTACTTC
cdr3_aa: CASSTAGTGVPYEQYF

clone_size: NA
v_call: TRBV6-1
cdr3_length: 18
d_call: TRBD1
j_call: TRBJ2-1
cdr3_nt: TGTGCCAGCAGTGAAGGGGGCAGGGGGCGCAGGAGCGCCAATGAGCAGTTCTTC
cdr3_aa: CASSEGGRGRRSANEQFF

clone_size: few
v_call: TRBV30
cdr3_length: 15
d_call: NA
j_call: TRBJ1-5
cdr3_nt: TGTGCCTGGAGTGCTGGGACTGAGCTCAATCAGCCCCAGCATTTT
cdr3_aa: CAWSAGTELNQPQHF